Included here is one TCR beta chain sequence, with context. Germline loops: CDR1 LNHNV, CDR2 YYDKDF (reference sequence). This CDR3 is 14 amino acids long. The V gene lost 4 bases and the J gene lost 1 base, with 9 bases spanning the gap. The data were obtained in a study of blood T cell repertoires in COVID-19. Study in general: The cDNA or gDNA used as material had been derived from T cells, B-cell-depleted T cells, or PBMCs.

Authors' methods: From reference gene primer amplification, estimates of nucleated cell counts were derived. The method was immunoSEQ multiplex PCR; TCRdb's version includes in-frame clones alone and lacks a portion of them. The V and J calls and the clone size are those of that table, but D and trimming were determined from the DNA. This sample carries 88,000 or so clones, about 85% of them seen once, and the ten largest clones take approximately 3.9%. Material for sequencing was peripheral blood. The chain uses TRBV15 and TRBJ2-3; D not certain. The receptor comes from a man in his sixties with acute or convalescent COVID-19. This chain's CDR3 is CATSKASGTDTQYF. CDR3 DNA sequence: TGTGCCACCAGCAAAGCTAGTGGCACAGATACGCAGTATTTT.